This T cell receptor (beta chain) was documented in a study of blood T cell repertoires in COVID-19. Background on the study: There were acute and convalescent COVID-19 samples, and they came from the United States, Italy and Spain. From T cells, B-cell-depleted T cells, or PBMCs came the material, which was cDNA or gDNA.

Per the authors' pipeline: Researchers report that nucleated cell counts were estimated from reference gene primer amplification. The protocol was immunoSEQ multiplex PCR, while the TCRdb copy is restricted to in-frame clones and leaves out a portion. That table gives V, J and clone size, and the DNA gave D and trimming. The table records 250,000 to 300,000 clones, around 85% of them present only once. V lost 1 base to trimming and J lost 2 bases, with 9 bases between them. The CDR3 contains 14 residues. Germline V lookup: CDR1 SGHDT, CDR2 YYEEEE. The source of this sequence is a woman between 70 and 85 years old with acute or convalescent COVID-19. The chain uses TRBV5-6 and TRBJ1-2; D ambiguous. Sequenced material: peripheral blood. The CDR3 DNA is TGTGCCAGCAGCTTGCGAGGGCGGAACTATGGCTACACCTTC. Encoded protein: CASSLRGRNYGYTF.